The rows below give T cell receptor beta chains drawn from one sample of a study of OX40 agonist ivuxolimab in advanced cancers. TCRdb keeps only in-frame clones here, not all; method: immunoSEQ multiplex PCR. Among about 42,000 clones listed, more than 80% were seen once. Specimen: CD4+ or CD8+ T cells sorted from blood, collected in a trial of the OX40 agonist ivuxolimab. The receptors come from an adult with an advanced solid tumor such as melanoma, head and neck, liver or kidney cancer. CDR3s include the opening cysteine and the closing phenylalanine or tryptophan. D genes are given only for firm matches. Clone size is stated in some rows and not others, as once, few, many or a class when expanded.

>NA|NA|TRBV6-1|TRBJ1-5
TGTGCCAGCAGTAGGGGAAATCAGCCCCAGCATTTT
CASSRGNQPQHF
>NA|NA|TRBV14|TRBJ1-1
TGTGCCAGCAGCGCCCGGACGAGGAACACTGAAGCTTTCTTT
CASSARTRNTEAFF
>NA|TRBD1|TRBV5-1|TRBJ1-1
TGCGCCAGCAGCTTGGCCGGGACAGGGAACACTGAAGCTTTCTTT
CASSLAGTGNTEAFF
>NA|TRBD1|TRBV19|TRBJ2-7
TGTGCCAGTAGCGAGACAGGGGGCTTAGGGGAGCAGTACTTC
CASSETGGLGEQYF
>NA|NA|TRBV7-2|TRBJ1-1
TGTGCCAGCAGCTTATACCAAGAAGCTTTCTTT
CASSLYQEAFF
>NA|TRBD2|TRBV5-6|TRBJ2-7
TGTGCCAGCAGCCGGACTAGTCAGCAGTACTTC
CASSRTSQQYF
>NA|TRBD2|TRBV5-1|TRBJ2-4
TGCGCCAGCAGCTTGGCCTTGCAGGGAGGGAACATTCAGTACTTC
CASSLALQGGNIQYF
>NA|TRBD2|TRBV4-1|TRBJ2-2
TGCGCCAGCAGCCAACAGGGACTAGCGGCGAACACCGGGGAGCTGTTTTTT
CASSQQGLAANTGELFF
>NA|NA|TRBV5-1|TRBJ2-7
TGCGCCAGCAACTCCCGCAGTCGGGCGGGACAGTTCTACGAGCAGTACTTC
CASNSRSRAGQFYEQYF
>once|NA|TRBV6-5|TRBJ2-7
TGTGCCAGCAGCCAACCAGGGGGGAGCTACGAGCAGTACTTC
CASSQPGGSYEQYF
>once|NA|TRBV30|TRBJ2-6
TGTGCCTGGAGTGGTGGCAGGGCCTCCTCTGGGGCCAACGTCCTGACTTTC
CAWSGGRASSGANVLTF
>NA|NA|TRBV27|TRBJ2-3
TGTGCCAGCAGTTTATTTGGGGGGAACACAGATACGCAGTATTTT
CASSLFGGNTDTQYF
>NA|NA|TRBV7-2|TRBJ2-3
TGTGCCAGCAGCCTACAGGACCCCAACTGGTTAGATACGCAGTATTTT
CASSLQDPNWLDTQYF